These T cell receptor beta chains were read from a single sample in a study of T cell changes during pregnancy in multiple sclerosis. Sequencing was performed with immunoSEQ multiplex PCR; in TCRdb, only in-frame clones are kept and a portion is missing. Of approximately 97,000 clones in the sample, less than 95% were seen once. The source was peripheral blood, collected in the second trimester of pregnancy. The receptors were sampled from a female donor in good health, enrolled as a control in a pregnancy study. Both conserved end residues are trimmed from each CDR3. The D gene is left open where the match is weak.

J gene: TRBJ1-5
V gene: TRBV7-2
D gene: NA
CDR3 length: 14
CDR3 protein: ASSPALGGSNQPQH

J gene: TRBJ2-2
V gene: TRBV6-4
D gene: NA
CDR3 length: 11
CDR3 protein: ASSRGNTGELF

J gene: TRBJ2-1
V gene: TRBV9
D gene: NA
CDR3 length: 12
CDR3 protein: ASSRLLNYNEQF

J gene: TRBJ2-7
V gene: TRBV28
D gene: NA
CDR3 length: 16
CDR3 protein: ASSNFVGRERSSYEQY

J gene: TRBJ1-2
V gene: TRBV10-3
D gene: NA
CDR3 length: 13
CDR3 protein: AISASGHSNYGYT

J gene: TRBJ1-5
V gene: TRBV6-6
D gene: NA
CDR3 length: 13
CDR3 protein: ASSSRDKGNQPQH

J gene: TRBJ1-2
V gene: TRBV27
D gene: TRBD1
CDR3 length: 13
CDR3 protein: ASRTPTGGNYGYT

J gene: TRBJ1-2
V gene: TRBV7-2
D gene: NA
CDR3 length: 12
CDR3 protein: ASSPRQAGYGYT

J gene: TRBJ2-7
V gene: TRBV18
D gene: TRBD1
CDR3 length: 13
CDR3 protein: ASSPRAGGLYEQY

J gene: TRBJ2-7
V gene: TRBV28
D gene: TRBD1
CDR3 length: 14
CDR3 protein: ASTPPTGTGTYEQY

J gene: TRBJ2-1
V gene: TRBV18
D gene: NA
CDR3 length: 12
CDR3 protein: ASSPLDSNNEQF

J gene: TRBJ1-2
V gene: TRBV4-1
D gene: TRBD1
CDR3 length: 13
CDR3 protein: ASSLGAGGTGGYT

J gene: TRBJ2-5
V gene: TRBV28
D gene: TRBD2
CDR3 length: 14
CDR3 protein: ASSSPSSGSGETQY

J gene: TRBJ2-1
V gene: TRBV5-1
D gene: TRBD2
CDR3 length: 16
CDR3 protein: ASSPHPSGLAGGGEQF

J gene: TRBJ2-1
V gene: TRBV18
D gene: TRBD1
CDR3 length: 15
CDR3 protein: ASSPNNGLTGNNEQF

J gene: TRBJ2-7
V gene: TRBV29-1
D gene: NA
CDR3 length: 10
CDR3 protein: SVVEVNYEQY

J gene: TRBJ1-4
V gene: TRBV6-6
D gene: TRBD1
CDR3 length: 12
CDR3 protein: ASSYGTGNEKLF

J gene: TRBJ1-1
V gene: TRBV11-2
D gene: NA
CDR3 length: 11
CDR3 protein: ASSLGGNTEAF

J gene: TRBJ2-7
V gene: TRBV28
D gene: TRBD1
CDR3 length: 12
CDR3 protein: ASLPFGTAYEQY

J gene: TRBJ2-5
V gene: TRBV5-1
D gene: TRBD1
CDR3 length: 13
CDR3 protein: ASSRDRGMVETQY

J gene: TRBJ1-6
V gene: TRBV29-1
D gene: NA
CDR3 length: 11
CDR3 protein: SVAPGDNSPLH

J gene: TRBJ2-7
V gene: TRBV18
D gene: NA
CDR3 length: 15
CDR3 protein: ASSPGVGAVYSYEQY

J gene: TRBJ2-7
V gene: TRBV28
D gene: TRBD2
CDR3 length: 13
CDR3 protein: ASSSTASGGDEQY

J gene: TRBJ2-7
V gene: TRBV18
D gene: TRBD1
CDR3 length: 14
CDR3 protein: ASSPSETGGLYEQY

J gene: TRBJ1-4
V gene: TRBV11-2
D gene: NA
CDR3 length: 12
CDR3 protein: ASSLDRAGGKLF

J gene: TRBJ2-7
V gene: TRBV7-2
D gene: TRBD2
CDR3 length: 14
CDR3 protein: ASSPRTSGSSYEQY

J gene: TRBJ2-5
V gene: TRBV6-4
D gene: TRBD1
CDR3 length: 13
CDR3 protein: ASSDSGQGQETQY

J gene: TRBJ1-5
V gene: TRBV19
D gene: TRBD1
CDR3 length: 14
CDR3 protein: ASSFRDRGENQPQH

J gene: TRBJ2-1
V gene: TRBV14
D gene: NA
CDR3 length: 15
CDR3 protein: ASSQAMYWRTYNEQF

J gene: TRBJ2-3
V gene: TRBV4-2
D gene: NA
CDR3 length: 18
CDR3 protein: ASSQDLITTRLSRTDTQY

J gene: TRBJ2-1
V gene: TRBV28
D gene: TRBD2
CDR3 length: 17
CDR3 protein: ASSPLLGLAGASDNEQF

J gene: TRBJ1-1
V gene: TRBV7-2
D gene: NA
CDR3 length: 12
CDR3 protein: ASSLFAENTEAF

J gene: TRBJ1-2
V gene: TRBV4-2
D gene: NA
CDR3 length: 13
CDR3 protein: ASSQDPGLPYGYT

J gene: TRBJ1-2
V gene: TRBV14
D gene: NA
CDR3 length: 13
CDR3 protein: ASSLPNSGIGGYT

J gene: TRBJ1-2
V gene: TRBV27
D gene: NA
CDR3 length: 10
CDR3 protein: ASRGQSYGYT

J gene: TRBJ2-7
V gene: TRBV11-2
D gene: NA
CDR3 length: 11
CDR3 protein: ASSLSSSYEQY

J gene: TRBJ1-5
V gene: TRBV2
D gene: NA
CDR3 length: 11
CDR3 protein: ASSRQNNQPQH

J gene: TRBJ2-1
V gene: TRBV6-6
D gene: NA
CDR3 length: 11
CDR3 protein: ASSPTPYNEQF

J gene: TRBJ1-2
V gene: TRBV7-9
D gene: TRBD1
CDR3 length: 12
CDR3 protein: ASSPPDRNYGYT

J gene: TRBJ1-5
V gene: TRBV19
D gene: NA
CDR3 length: 14
CDR3 protein: ASSIRAGRRNQPQH

J gene: TRBJ2-5
V gene: TRBV27
D gene: TRBD1
CDR3 length: 12
CDR3 protein: ASSSRDRLRFLD

J gene: TRBJ2-7
V gene: TRBV7-9
D gene: NA
CDR3 length: 14
CDR3 protein: ASSSADLVSTNEQY

J gene: TRBJ1-2
V gene: TRBV19
D gene: NA
CDR3 length: 13
CDR3 protein: ASSIKGESPYGYT

J gene: TRBJ1-1
V gene: TRBV7-8
D gene: NA
CDR3 length: 12
CDR3 protein: ASSESGMNTEAF

J gene: TRBJ1-5
V gene: TRBV6-5
D gene: TRBD1
CDR3 length: 12
CDR3 protein: ASSPDRESQPQH

J gene: TRBJ2-7
V gene: TRBV7-6
D gene: TRBD2
CDR3 length: 15
CDR3 protein: ASSLSAGGQLLAEQY

J gene: TRBJ1-2
V gene: TRBV30
D gene: TRBD1
CDR3 length: 10
CDR3 protein: AWAAGGVGYT

J gene: TRBJ2-7
V gene: TRBV5-1
D gene: TRBD1
CDR3 length: 12
CDR3 protein: ASSFGDRGYEQY

J gene: TRBJ1-1
V gene: TRBV19
D gene: NA
CDR3 length: 14
CDR3 protein: ASSGINRFNDTEAF

J gene: TRBJ2-7
V gene: TRBV27
D gene: TRBD1
CDR3 length: 13
CDR3 protein: ASSLFGQGSVGQY

J gene: TRBJ2-2
V gene: TRBV19
D gene: TRBD2
CDR3 length: 13
CDR3 protein: ASTRREDNTGELF

J gene: TRBJ2-1
V gene: TRBV14
D gene: TRBD1
CDR3 length: 15
CDR3 protein: ASSQRTGAAIYNEQF

J gene: TRBJ2-7
V gene: TRBV7-2
D gene: TRBD1
CDR3 length: 14
CDR3 protein: ASSWGDRGTSYEQY